These 2 T cell receptor beta chains share one sample of origin, sequenced in a study of cytomegalovirus exposure and HLA in healthy donors. Repertoires were generated with immunoSEQ multiplex PCR, while TCRdb's copy carries only in-frame clones and drops some. The table includes under 300,000 clones, about 86% detected once. The material sequenced was PBMCs. These TCRs come from a woman aged 18-29 years in good health and CMV-seronegative.

V is TRBV6-5 and J is TRBJ2-1, with D hard to call. This CDR3 has 11 residues. Germline V gene sequence: CDR1 MNHEY, CDR2 SVGAGI. V was clipped by 3 bases and J by 8 bases, with 5 bases between them. CDR3 sequence: CASSYLDEQFF. The DNA for the CDR3 is TGTGCCAGCAGTTATCTCGATGAGCAGTTCTTC.

The chain couples TRBV9 to TRBJ2-1; TRBD1 is a possible D gene (5 bases). The CDR3 runs to 16 residues. CDR1 is SGDLS, CDR2 YYNGEE, per germline. V was trimmed by 0 bases and J by 2 bases, leaving 12 bases between them. In nucleotides, the CDR3 is TGTGCCAGCAGCGTAGACAGGTACCCGGCCTACAATGAGCAGTTCTTC. Translation gives CASSVDRYPAYNEQFF.